Listed here is a single T cell receptor (beta chain). The antigen is not known. CDR1 is LNHDA, CDR2 SQIVND, per germline (reference sequence). V was clipped by 8 bases and J by 2 bases; unmatched bases: 4. The CDR3 has 14 amino acids. This sample was taken from a study of T cell responses to AZD1222 COVID-19 vaccine. Study findings and constraints: With dominance at 160-218 and 743-854, vaccine-associated CD4 TCRs spanned spike. It was only a handful of AZD1222 recipients who were seropositive at baseline. It should be noted that donors were predominantly white British and more often female, and clonal diversity was possibly underestimated. Repertoire sampling was restricted to post-peak T cell response timepoints.

The table came from immunoSEQ multiplex PCR; TCRdb's copy has only in-frame clones and leaves some out. The sample has over 100,000 clones, approximately 91% seen once. The source material was peripheral blood, sampled 28 days after the second AZD1222 dose. J is TRBJ1-4 and V is TRBV19; 8 bases align to TRBD1. The source is an adult who received the AZD1222 COVID-19 vaccine. In DNA, the CDR3 is TGTGCCAGTGGCAGGGGGCGGACTAATGAAAAACTGTTTTTT. This sequence encodes CASGRGRTNEKLFF.